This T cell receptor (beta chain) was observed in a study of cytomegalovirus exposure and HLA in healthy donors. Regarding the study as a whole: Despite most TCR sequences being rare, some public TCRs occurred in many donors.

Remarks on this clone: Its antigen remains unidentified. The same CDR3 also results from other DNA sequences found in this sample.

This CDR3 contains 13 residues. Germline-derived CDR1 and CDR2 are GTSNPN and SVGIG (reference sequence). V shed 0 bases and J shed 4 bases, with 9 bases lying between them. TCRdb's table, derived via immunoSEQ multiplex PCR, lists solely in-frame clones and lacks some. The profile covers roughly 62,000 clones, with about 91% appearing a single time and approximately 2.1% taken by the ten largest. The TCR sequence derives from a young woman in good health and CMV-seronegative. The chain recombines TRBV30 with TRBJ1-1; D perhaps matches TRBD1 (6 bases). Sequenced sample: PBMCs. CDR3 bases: TGTGCCTGGAGTGTACGAGGGGGCACTGAAGCTTTCTTT. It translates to CAWSVRGGTEAFF.